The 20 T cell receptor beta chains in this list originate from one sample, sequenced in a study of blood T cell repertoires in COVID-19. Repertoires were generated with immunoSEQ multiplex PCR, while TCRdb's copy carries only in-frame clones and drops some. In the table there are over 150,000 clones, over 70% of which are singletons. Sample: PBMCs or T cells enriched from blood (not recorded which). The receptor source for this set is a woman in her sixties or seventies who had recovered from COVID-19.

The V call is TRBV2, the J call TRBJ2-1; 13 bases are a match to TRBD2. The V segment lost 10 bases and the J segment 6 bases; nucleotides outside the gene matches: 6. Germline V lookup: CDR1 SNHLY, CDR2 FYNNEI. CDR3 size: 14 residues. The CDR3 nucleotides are TGTGCCACCACACTAGCGGGGGGGCTCAATGAGCAGTTCTTC. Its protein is CATTLAGGLNEQFF.

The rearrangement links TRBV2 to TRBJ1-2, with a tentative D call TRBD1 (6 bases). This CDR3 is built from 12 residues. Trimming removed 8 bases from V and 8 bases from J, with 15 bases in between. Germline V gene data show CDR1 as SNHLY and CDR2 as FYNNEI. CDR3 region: CASHQGLGGYTF. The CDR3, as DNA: TGTGCCAGCCATCAGGGGCTCGGCGGCTACACCTTC.

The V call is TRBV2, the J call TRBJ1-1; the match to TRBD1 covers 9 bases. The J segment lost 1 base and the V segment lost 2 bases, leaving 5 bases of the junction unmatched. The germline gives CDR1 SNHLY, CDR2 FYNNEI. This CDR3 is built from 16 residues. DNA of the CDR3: TGTGCCAGCAGTGAAAACAGGGGGCTATCGAACACTGAAGCTTTCTTT. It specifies CASSENRGLSNTEAFF.

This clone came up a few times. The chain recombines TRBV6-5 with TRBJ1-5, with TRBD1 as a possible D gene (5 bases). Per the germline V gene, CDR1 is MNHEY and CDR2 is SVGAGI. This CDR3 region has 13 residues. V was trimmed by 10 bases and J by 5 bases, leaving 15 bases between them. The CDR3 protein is CAIDSRSDQPQHF. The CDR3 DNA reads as TGTGCCATCGACAGCAGATCTGATCAGCCCCAGCATTTT.

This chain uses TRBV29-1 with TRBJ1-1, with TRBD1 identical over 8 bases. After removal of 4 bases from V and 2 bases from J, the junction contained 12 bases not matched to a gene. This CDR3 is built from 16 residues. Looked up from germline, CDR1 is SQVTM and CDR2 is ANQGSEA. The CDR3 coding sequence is TGCAGCGTTGTGGGCGACAGGGGCGTGATTAACACTGAAGCTTTCTTT. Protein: CSVVGDRGVINTEAFF.

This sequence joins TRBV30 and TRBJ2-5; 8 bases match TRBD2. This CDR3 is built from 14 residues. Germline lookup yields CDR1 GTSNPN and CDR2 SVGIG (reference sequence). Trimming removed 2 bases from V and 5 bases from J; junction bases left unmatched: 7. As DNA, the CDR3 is TGTGCCTGGAGTTGGAAGCGGGGGATCGAGACCCAGTACTTC. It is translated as CAWSWKRGIETQYF. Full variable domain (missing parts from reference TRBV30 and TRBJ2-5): SQTIHQWPATLVQPVGSPLSLECTVEGTSNPNLYWYRQAAGRGLQLLFYSVGIGQISSEVPQNLSASRPQDRQFILSSKKLLLSDSGFYLCAWSWKRGIETQYFGPGTRLLVL.

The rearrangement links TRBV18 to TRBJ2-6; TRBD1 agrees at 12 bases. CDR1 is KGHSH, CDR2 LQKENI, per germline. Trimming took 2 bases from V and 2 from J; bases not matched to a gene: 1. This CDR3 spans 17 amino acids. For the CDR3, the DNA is TGTGCCAGCTCACCAGGGACAGGGGGCCCTGGGGCCAACGTCCTGACTTTC. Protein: CASSPGTGGPGANVLTF.

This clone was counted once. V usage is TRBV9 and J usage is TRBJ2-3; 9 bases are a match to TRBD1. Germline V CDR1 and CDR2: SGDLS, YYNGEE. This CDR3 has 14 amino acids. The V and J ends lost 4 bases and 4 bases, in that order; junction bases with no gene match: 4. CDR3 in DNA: TGTGCCAGCAGCCCGCGACAGGGGGCAGATACGCAGTATTTT. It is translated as CASSPRQGADTQYF.

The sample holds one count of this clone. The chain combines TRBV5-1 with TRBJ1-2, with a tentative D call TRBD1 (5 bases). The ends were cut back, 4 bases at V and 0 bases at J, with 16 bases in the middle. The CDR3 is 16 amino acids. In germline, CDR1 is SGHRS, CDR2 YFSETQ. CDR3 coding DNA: TGCGCCAGCAGCCCCGGGGGGGAGCCCTCTAACTATGGCTACACCTTC. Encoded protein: CASSPGGEPSNYGYTF.

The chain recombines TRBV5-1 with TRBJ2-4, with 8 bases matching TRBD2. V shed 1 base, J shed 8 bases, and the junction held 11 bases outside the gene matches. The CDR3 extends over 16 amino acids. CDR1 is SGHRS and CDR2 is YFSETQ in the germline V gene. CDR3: CASSLSGSGVRHIQYF. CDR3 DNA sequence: TGCGCCAGCAGCTTGTCAGGTAGCGGGGTCAGGCACATTCAGTACTTC.

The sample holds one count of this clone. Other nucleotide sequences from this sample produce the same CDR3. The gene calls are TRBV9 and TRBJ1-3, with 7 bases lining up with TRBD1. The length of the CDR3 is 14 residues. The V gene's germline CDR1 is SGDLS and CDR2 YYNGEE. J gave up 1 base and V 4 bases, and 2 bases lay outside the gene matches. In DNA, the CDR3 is TGTGCCAGCAGCCCACAGGGGTCTGGAAACACCATATATTTT. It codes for CASSPQGSGNTIYF.

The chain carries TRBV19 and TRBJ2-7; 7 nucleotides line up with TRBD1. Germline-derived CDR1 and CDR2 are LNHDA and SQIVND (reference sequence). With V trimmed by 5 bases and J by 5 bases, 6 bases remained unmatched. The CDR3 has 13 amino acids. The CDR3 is CASSPTGYNEQYF. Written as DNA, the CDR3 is TGTGCCAGTAGTCCGACAGGGTACAACGAGCAGTACTTC. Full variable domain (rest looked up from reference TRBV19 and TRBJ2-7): DGGITQSPKYLFRKEGQNVTLSCEQNLNHDAMYWYRQDPGQGLRLIYYSQIVNDFQKGDIAEGYSVSREKKESFPLTVTSAQKNPTAFYLCASSPTGYNEQYFGPGTRLTVT.

The CDR3 here is CAIRDTSGGYEQYF. The CDR3, as DNA: TGTGCCATCAGGGATACTAGCGGGGGCTACGAGCAGTACTTC. The genes are TRBV10-3 and TRBJ2-7, with 11 bases that match TRBD2. CDR1 is ENHRY, CDR2 SYGVKD, per germline. The V gene end was trimmed by 6 bases and the J gene end by 3 bases; junction bases not matched to a gene: 4. This CDR3 is 14 amino acids long.

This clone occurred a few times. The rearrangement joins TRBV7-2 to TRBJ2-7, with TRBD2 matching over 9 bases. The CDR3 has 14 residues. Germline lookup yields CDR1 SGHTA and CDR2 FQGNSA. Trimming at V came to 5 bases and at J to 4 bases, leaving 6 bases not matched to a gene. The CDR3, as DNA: TGTGCCAGCAGCCCCAGAGCGGGGGGTTACGAGCAGTACTTC. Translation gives CASSPRAGGYEQYF.

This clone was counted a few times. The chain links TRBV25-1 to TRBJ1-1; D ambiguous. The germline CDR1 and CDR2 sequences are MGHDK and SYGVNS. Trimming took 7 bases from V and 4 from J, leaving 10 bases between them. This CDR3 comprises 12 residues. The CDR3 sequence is CASMVGGTEAFF. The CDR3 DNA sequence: TGTGCCAGCATGGTGGGAGGCACTGAAGCTTTCTTT.

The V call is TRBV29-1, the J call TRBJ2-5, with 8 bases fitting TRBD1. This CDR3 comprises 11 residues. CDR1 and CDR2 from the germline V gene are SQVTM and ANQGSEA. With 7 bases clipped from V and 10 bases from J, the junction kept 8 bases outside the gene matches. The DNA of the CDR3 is TGCAGCGGTGCTACAGGGGGAAGCCAGTACTTC. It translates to CSGATGGSQYF.

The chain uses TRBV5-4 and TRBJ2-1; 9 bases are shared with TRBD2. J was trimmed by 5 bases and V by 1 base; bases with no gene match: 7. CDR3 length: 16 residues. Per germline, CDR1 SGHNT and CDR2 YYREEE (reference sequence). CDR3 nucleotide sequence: TGTGCCAGCAGCTTGTCCAGGACTAGCGTGAACAATGAGCAGTTCTTC. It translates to CASSLSRTSVNNEQFF.

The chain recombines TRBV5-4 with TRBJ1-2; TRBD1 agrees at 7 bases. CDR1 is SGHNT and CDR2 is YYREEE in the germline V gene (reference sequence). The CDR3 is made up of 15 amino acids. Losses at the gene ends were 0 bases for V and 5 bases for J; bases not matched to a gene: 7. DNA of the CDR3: TGTGCCAGCAGCTTGGCTGCGGGACAGTCATATGGCTACACCTTC. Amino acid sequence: CASSLAAGQSYGYTF.

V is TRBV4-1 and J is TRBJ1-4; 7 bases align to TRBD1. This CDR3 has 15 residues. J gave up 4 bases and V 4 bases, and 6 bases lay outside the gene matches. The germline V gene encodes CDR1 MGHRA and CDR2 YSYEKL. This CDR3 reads CASSLRQGINEKLFF. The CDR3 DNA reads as TGCGCCAGCAGCCTTCGACAGGGAATTAATGAAAAACTGTTTTTT.

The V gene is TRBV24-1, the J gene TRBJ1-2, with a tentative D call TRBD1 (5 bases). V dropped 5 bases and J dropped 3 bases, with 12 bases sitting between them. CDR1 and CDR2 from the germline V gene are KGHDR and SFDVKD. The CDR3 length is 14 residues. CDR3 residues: CATSANPGYYGYTF. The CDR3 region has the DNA TGTGCCACCAGTGCCAATCCAGGGTACTATGGCTACACCTTC.